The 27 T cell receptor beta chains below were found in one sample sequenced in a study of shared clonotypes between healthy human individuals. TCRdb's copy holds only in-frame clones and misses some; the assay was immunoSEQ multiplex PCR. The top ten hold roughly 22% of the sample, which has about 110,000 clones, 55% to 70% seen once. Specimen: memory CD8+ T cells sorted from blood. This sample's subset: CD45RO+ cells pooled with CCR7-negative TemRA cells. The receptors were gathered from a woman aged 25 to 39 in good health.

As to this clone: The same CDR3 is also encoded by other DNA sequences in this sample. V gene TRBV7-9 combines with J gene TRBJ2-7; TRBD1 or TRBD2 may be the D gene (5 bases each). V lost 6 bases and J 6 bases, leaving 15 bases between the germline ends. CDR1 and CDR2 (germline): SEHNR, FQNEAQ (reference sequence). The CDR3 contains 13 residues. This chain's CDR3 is CASRAGGGGEQYF. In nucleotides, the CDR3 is TGTGCCAGCAGGGCCGGTGGGGGTGGCGAGCAGTACTTC.

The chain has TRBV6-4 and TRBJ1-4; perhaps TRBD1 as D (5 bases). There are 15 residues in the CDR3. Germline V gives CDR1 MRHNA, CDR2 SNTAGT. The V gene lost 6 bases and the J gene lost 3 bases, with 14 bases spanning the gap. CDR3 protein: CASSPDGGSNEKLFF. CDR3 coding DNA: TGTGCCAGCAGCCCTGACGGGGGATCTAATGAAAAACTGTTTTTT.

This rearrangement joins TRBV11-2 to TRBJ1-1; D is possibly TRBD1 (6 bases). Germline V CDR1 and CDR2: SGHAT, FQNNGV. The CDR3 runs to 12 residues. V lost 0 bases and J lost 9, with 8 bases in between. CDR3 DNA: TGTGCCAGCAGCTTAGAGGGACATCAAGCTTTCTTT. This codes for CASSLEGHQAFF.

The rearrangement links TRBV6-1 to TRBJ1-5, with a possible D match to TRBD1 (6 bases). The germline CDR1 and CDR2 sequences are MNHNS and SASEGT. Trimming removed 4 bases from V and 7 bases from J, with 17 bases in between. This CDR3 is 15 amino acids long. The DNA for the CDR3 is TGTGCCAGCAGTGGGGACATGGCCGGCAGCCAGCCCCAGCATTTT. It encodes CASSGDMAGSQPQHF.

DNA for the CDR3: TGTGCCAGCAGCTTAGGAGGCAGTCGCACAGATACGCAGTATTTT. Translation gives CASSLGGSRTDTQYF. The chain recombines TRBV7-9 with TRBJ2-3, with no clear D. CDR3 length: 15 amino acids. Per the germline V gene, CDR1 is SEHNR and CDR2 is FQNEAQ (reference sequence). V was pared by 1 base and J by 1 base, with 9 bases between.

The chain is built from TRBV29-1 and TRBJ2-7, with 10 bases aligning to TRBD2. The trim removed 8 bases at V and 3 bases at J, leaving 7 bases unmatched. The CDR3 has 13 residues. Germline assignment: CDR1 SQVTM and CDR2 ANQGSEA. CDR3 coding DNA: TGCAGCCCACGGACTAGCGGACACTACGAGCAGTACTTC. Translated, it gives CSPRTSGHYEQYF.

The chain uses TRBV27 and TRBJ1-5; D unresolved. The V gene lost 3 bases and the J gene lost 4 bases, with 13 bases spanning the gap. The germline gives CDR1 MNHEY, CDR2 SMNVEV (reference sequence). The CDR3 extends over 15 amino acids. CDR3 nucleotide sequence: TGTGCCAGCAGTTTCACACGGGGTGAAAATCAGCCCCAGCATTTT. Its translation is CASSFTRGENQPQHF.

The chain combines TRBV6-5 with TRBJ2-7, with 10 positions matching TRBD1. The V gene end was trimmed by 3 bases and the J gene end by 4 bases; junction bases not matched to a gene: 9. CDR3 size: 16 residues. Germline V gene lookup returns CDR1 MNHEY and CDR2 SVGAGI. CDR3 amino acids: CASSYGAGTGVYEQYF. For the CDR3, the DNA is TGTGCCAGCAGTTATGGTGCCGGGACAGGGGTGTACGAGCAGTACTTC.

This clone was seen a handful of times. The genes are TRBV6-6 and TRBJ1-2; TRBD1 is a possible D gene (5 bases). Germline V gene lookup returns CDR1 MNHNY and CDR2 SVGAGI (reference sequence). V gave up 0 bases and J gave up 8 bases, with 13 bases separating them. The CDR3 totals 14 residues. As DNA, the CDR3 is TGTGCCAGCAGTTACTCGAAGGGGTTGGACGGCTACACCTTC. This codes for CASSYSKGLDGYTF.

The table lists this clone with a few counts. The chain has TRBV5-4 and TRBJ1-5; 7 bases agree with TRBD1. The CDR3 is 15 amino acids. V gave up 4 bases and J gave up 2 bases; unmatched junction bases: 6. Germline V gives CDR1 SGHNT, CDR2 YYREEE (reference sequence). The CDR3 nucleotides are TGTGCCAGCAGCACAAACACAGGGGGCAATCAGCCCCAGCATTTT. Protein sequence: CASSTNTGGNQPQHF.

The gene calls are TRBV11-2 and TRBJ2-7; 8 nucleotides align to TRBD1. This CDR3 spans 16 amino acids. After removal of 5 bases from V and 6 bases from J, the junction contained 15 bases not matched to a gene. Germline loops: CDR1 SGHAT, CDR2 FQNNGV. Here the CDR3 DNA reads TGTGCCAGCAGCCAAGTCGGCAGGGGGCGCGGAGGCGAGCAGTACTTC. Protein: CASSQVGRGRGGEQYF.

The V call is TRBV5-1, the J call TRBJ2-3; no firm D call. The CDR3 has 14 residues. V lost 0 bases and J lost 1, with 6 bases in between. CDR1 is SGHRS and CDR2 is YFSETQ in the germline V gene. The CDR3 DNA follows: TGCGCCAGCAGCTTGGTCCTACGCACAGATACGCAGTATTTT. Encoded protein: CASSLVLRTDTQYF.

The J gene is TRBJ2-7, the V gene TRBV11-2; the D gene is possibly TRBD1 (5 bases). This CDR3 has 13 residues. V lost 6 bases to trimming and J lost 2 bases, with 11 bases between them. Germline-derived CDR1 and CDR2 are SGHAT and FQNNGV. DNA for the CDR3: TGTGCCAGCAGTTTTGGACATCCCTACGAGCAGTACTTC. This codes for CASSFGHPYEQYF.

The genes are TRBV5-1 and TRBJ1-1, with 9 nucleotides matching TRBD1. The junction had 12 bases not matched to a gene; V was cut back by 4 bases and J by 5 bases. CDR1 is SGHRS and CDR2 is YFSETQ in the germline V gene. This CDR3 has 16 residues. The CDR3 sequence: CASSPTGGCVETEAFF. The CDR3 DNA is TGCGCCAGCAGCCCCACAGGGGGCTGTGTTGAAACTGAAGCTTTCTTT. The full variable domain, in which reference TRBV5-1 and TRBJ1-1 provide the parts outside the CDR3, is KAGVTQTPRYLIKTRGQQVTLSCSPISGHRSVSWYQQTPGQGLQFLFEYFSETQRNKGNFPGRFSGRQFSNSRSEMNVSTLELGDSALYLCASSPTGGCVETEAFFGQGTRLTVV.

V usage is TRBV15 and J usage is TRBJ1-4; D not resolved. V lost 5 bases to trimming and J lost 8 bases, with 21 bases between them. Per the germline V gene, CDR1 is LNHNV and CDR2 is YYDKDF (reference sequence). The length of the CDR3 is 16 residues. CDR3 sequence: CATSPPHGRNREKLFF. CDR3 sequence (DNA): TGTGCCACCAGCCCCCCCCATGGGAGAAATCGAGAAAAACTGTTTTTT.

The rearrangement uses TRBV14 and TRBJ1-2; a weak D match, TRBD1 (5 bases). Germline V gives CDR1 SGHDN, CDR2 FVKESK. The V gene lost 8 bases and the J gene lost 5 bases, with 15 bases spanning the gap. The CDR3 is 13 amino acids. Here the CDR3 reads CASSATGGYGYTF. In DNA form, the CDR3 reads TGTGCCAGCTCGGCAACAGGAGGGTATGGCTACACCTTC.

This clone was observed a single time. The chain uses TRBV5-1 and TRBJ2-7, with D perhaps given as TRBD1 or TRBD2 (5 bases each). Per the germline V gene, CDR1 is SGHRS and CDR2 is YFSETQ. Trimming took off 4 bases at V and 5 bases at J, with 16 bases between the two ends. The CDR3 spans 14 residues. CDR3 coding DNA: TGCGCCAGCAGCCCTTGGGGACGCGGGCACGAGCAGTACTTC. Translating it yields CASSPWGRGHEQYF.

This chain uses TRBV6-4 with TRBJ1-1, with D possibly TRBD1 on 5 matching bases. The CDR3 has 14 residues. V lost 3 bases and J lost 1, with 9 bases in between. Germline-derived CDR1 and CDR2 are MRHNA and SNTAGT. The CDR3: CASSERGENTEAFF. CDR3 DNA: TGTGCCAGCAGTGAACGAGGGGAGAACACTGAAGCTTTCTTT.

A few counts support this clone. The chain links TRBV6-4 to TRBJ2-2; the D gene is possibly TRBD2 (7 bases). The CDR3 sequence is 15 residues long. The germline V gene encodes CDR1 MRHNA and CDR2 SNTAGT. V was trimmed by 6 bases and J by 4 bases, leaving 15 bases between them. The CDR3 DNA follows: TGTGCCAGCAGCCCGAGGGGGGGCGGCACCGGGGAGCTGTTTTTT. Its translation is CASSPRGGGTGELFF.

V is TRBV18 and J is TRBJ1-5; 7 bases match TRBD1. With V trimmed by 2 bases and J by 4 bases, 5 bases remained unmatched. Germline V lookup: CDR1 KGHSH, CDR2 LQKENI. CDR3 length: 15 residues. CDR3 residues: CASSPDRESNQPQHF. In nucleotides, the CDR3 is TGTGCCAGCTCACCAGACAGGGAGTCGAATCAGCCCCAGCATTTT.

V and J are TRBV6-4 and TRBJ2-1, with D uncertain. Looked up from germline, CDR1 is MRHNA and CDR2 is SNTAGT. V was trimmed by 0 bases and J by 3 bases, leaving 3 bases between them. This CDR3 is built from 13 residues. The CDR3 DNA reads TGTGCCAGCAGTGACTCAAGCTACAATGAGCAGTTCTTC. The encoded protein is CASSDSSYNEQFF.

The CDR3 DNA reads as TGCGCCAGCAGTGACTTTTGGGACCACGATCAGCCCCAGCATTTT. The encoded protein is CASSDFWDHDQPQHF. This chain connects TRBV10-2 to TRBJ1-5; D might be TRBD1 (5 bases). Germline V gene data show CDR1 as WSHSY and CDR2 as SAAADI. The CDR3 is made up of 15 amino acids. Trimming took off 3 bases at V and 5 bases at J, with 14 bases between the two ends.

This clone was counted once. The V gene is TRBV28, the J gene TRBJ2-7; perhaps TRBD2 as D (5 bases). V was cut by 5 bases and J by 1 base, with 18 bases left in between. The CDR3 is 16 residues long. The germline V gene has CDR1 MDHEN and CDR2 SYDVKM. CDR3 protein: CASSVKRTEISYEQYF. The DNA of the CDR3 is TGTGCCAGCAGTGTAAAAAGGACTGAAATTTCCTACGAGCAGTACTTC.

The CDR3 spells CASSAGTGKAFF. CDR3 bases: TGTGCCAGCAGTGCGGGGACAGGTAAAGCTTTCTTT. This chain joins TRBV25-1 and TRBJ1-1; 8 nucleotides match TRBD1. Germline V CDR1 and CDR2: MGHDK, SYGVNS. V shed 4 bases and J 9 bases; nucleotides not matched to a gene: 4. This CDR3 spans 12 amino acids. The whole variable domain, filled in from reference TRBV25-1 and TRBJ1-1, reads EADIYQTPRYLVIGTGKKITLECSQTMGHDKMYWYQQDPGMELHLIHYSYGVNSTEKGDLSSESTVSRIRTEHFPLTLESARPSHTSQYLCASSAGTGKAFFGQGTRLTVV.

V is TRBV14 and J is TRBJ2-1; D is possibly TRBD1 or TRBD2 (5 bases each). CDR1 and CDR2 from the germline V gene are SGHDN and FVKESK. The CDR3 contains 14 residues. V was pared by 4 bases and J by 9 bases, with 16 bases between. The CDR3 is CASSRRRGEGEQFF. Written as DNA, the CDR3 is TGTGCCAGCAGCCGCCGAAGGGGCGAGGGTGAGCAGTTCTTC.

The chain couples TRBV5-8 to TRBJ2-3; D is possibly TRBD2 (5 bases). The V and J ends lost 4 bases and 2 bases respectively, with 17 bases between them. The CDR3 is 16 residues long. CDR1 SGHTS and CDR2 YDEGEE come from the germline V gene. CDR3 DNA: TGTGCCAGCAGCACGAAGGACTTCGACCTCACAGATACGCAGTATTTT. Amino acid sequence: CASSTKDFDLTDTQYF.

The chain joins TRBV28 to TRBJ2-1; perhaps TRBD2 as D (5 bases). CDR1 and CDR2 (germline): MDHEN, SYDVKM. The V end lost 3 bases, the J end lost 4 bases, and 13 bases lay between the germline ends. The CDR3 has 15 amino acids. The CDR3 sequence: CASSFPPAAYNEQFF. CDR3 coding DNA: TGTGCCAGCAGTTTTCCCCCAGCGGCATACAATGAGCAGTTCTTC.